This TCR beta chain was sequenced for a study of T cell responses to AZD1222 COVID-19 vaccine. As regards this clone: The antigen remains unidentified.

Findings of the study overall: Spike regions recognized by vaccine-associated CD4 TCRs spanned the protein, led by 160-218 and 743-854. Unmutated variant regions reportedly attract nearly half of all spike-specific TCRs. Repertoire samples came only from after the peak T cell response.

The CDR3 extends over 15 amino acids. The V gene end was trimmed by 4 bases and the J gene end by 4 bases; junction bases not matched to a gene: 5. Germline loops: CDR1 LGHDT, CDR2 YNNKEL (reference sequence). Only in-frame clones appear in the TCRdb table, and some are missing; sequencing was by immunoSEQ multiplex PCR. The table shows about 140,000 clones, with about 91% occurring only once. Samples with a second dose at about 4 or about 12 weeks were pooled together. The chain has TRBV3-1 (or the pseudogene TRBV3-2) and TRBJ1-5; TRBD1 agrees at 9 bases. The input for sequencing was peripheral blood, taken 28 days after the second AZD1222 dose. The sequence was obtained from an adult who received the AZD1222 COVID-19 vaccine. In nucleotides, the CDR3 is TGTGCCAGCAGCCGCTCGGGGACAGGGAATCAGCCCCAGCATTTT. Translating it yields CASSRSGTGNQPQHF.